Following are 21 T cell receptor beta chains from one sample sequenced in a study of CD8 T cells in ankylosing spondylitis. One entry per CDR3 protein results from TCRdb running MiXCR on the 5' RACE reads. This table has 130,000 or so distinct CDR3 sequences, 6% to 8.5% appearing once. The sequenced sample was blood, either unsorted or a sorted T cell fraction (not recorded which). These receptors originate from a male donor with ankylosing spondylitis or in good health (not recorded which).

At least ten counts were recorded for this clonotype. The chain is built from TRBV5-1 and TRBJ2-5; D remains unclear. Trimming removed 0 bases at V and 7 bases at J, with 13 bases between. The CDR3 runs 14 residues. Looked up from germline, CDR1 is SGHRS and CDR2 is YFSETQ. The CDR3, as DNA: TGCGCCAGCAGCTTGGGCCCCGAAGTTGGGACCCAGTACTTC. It yields the protein CASSLGPEVGTQYF. The full variable domain, rest sourced from reference TRBV5-1 and TRBJ2-5, is KAGVTQTPRYLIKTRGQQVTLSCSPISGHRSVSWYQQTPGQGLQFLFEYFSETQRNKGNFPGRFSGRQFSNSRSEMNVSTLELGDSALYLCASSLGPEVGTQYFGPGTRLLVL.

The sample holds many counts of this clonotype. The chain combines TRBV28 with TRBJ2-2; TRBD2 aligns across 11 bases. Looked up from germline, CDR1 is MDHEN and CDR2 is SYDVKM. CDR3 length: 16 amino acids. The V segment lost 5 bases and the J segment 4 bases; nucleotides outside the gene matches: 6. The CDR3 nucleotides are TGTGCCAGCAGTCTCCCCGGGACTAGCGGCACCGGGGAGCTGTTTTTT. Protein product: CASSLPGTSGTGELFF. Together with reference TRBV28 and TRBJ2-2, the CDR3 gives the full variable domain: DVKVTQSSRYLVKRTGEKVFLECVQDMDHENMFWYRQDPGLGLRLIYFSYDVKMKEKGDIPEGYSVSREKKERFSLILESASTNQTSMYLCASSLPGTSGTGELFFGEGSRLTVL.

The V gene is TRBV29-1, the J gene TRBJ2-1; 8 nucleotides match TRBD2. Germline lookup yields CDR1 SQVTM and CDR2 ANQGSEA. The CDR3 extends over 15 amino acids. V shed 3 bases and J 2 bases; nucleotides not matched to a gene: 6. The CDR3 DNA reads TGCAGCGTTGATTCCAGCGGGGGCGCCTACAATGAGCAGTTCTTC. It specifies CSVDSSGGAYNEQFF.

At least ten counts were recorded for this clonotype. V usage is TRBV12-3 or TRBV12-4 and J usage is TRBJ2-3; D uncertain. The CDR3 consists of 13 residues. Trimming shortened V by 7 bases and J by 6 bases, and 14 bases separated the two germline ends. The CDR3 region has the DNA TGTGCCAGCACCCTTGCTCGGACGGATACGCAGTATTTT. Protein sequence: CASTLARTDTQYF.

In its sample, this clonotype was seen many times. The rearrangement joins TRBV7-9 to TRBJ2-3; 11 bases are a match to TRBD2. The CDR3 sequence is 13 residues long. Germline CDR1 SEHNR, CDR2 FQNEAQ (reference sequence). V shed 8 bases, J shed 5 bases, and the junction held 3 bases outside the gene matches. As DNA, the CDR3 is TGTGCCAGCCGGCTAGCGGGAGGAGATACGCAGTATTTT. Protein product: CASRLAGGDTQYF.

This clonotype occurred many times. The chain has TRBV28 and TRBJ1-5; D is undetermined. Between the trimmed V and J ends, which lost 6 bases and 1 base, there was a span of 13 bases. The CDR3 is made up of 15 amino acids. Germline assignment: CDR1 MDHEN and CDR2 SYDVKM. In DNA, the CDR3 is TGTGCCAGCAGCCTTATCCGCGGGAGCAATCAGCCCCAGCATTTT. Protein sequence: CASSLIRGSNQPQHF. The variable domain in full, completed from reference TRBV28 and TRBJ1-5, reads DVKVTQSSRYLVKRTGEKVFLECVQDMDHENMFWYRQDPGLGLRLIYFSYDVKMKEKGDIPEGYSVSREKKERFSLILESASTNQTSMYLCASSLIRGSNQPQHFGDGTRLSIL.

The V call is TRBV7-2, the J call TRBJ2-7, with 7 positions matching TRBD2. Germline CDR1 and CDR2: SGHTA and FQGNSA. With 6 bases clipped from V and 3 bases from J, the junction kept 8 bases outside the gene matches. The CDR3 runs to 14 residues. In DNA, the CDR3 is TGTGCCAGCAGACGAGCGGGATCGAGCTACGAGCAGTACTTC. As protein: CASRRAGSSYEQYF.

The chain joins TRBV7-3 to TRBJ2-5; D gene uncertain. This CDR3 region has 16 residues. Germline assignment: CDR1 SGHTA and CDR2 FQGTGA. The V gene lost 0 bases and the J gene lost 1 base, with 12 bases spanning the gap. Here the CDR3 reads CASSLTGNIVQETQYF. In nucleotides, the CDR3 is TGTGCCAGCAGCTTAACTGGGAACATAGTCCAAGAGACCCAGTACTTC.

In this sample, this clonotype turned up many times. Relative to the germline gene, one junction end is altered; a read error may explain this. This chain connects TRBV28 to TRBJ2-6, with D perhaps given as TRBD1 or TRBD2 (5 bases each). The CDR3 is 14 amino acids. Germline V CDR1 and CDR2: MDHEN, SYDVKM. The CDR3 loop reads CFRDGLSGANVLTF. DNA of the CDR3: TGCTTCCGGGACGGACTCTCTGGGGCCAACGTCCTGACTTTC.

At least ten counts were recorded for this clonotype. The chain combines TRBV20-1 with TRBJ2-2; TRBD2 agrees at 15 bases. The trim removed 6 bases at V and 5 bases at J, leaving 7 bases unmatched. The V gene's germline CDR1 is DFQATT and CDR2 SNEGSKA (reference sequence). This CDR3 region has 16 residues. The CDR3 loop reads CSARTSGRANTGELFF. CDR3 in DNA: TGCAGTGCCCGGACTAGCGGGAGGGCAAATACCGGGGAGCTGTTTTTT.

This clonotype was observed many times. The J gene is TRBJ2-7, the V gene TRBV5-1; 10 bases agree with TRBD2. The germline gives CDR1 SGHRS, CDR2 YFSETQ. V was pared by 2 bases and J by 2 bases, with 4 bases of the junction left unmatched. The CDR3 has 15 amino acids. The CDR3 nucleotides are TGCGCCAGCAGCTTAACTAGCGGGATGACCTACGAGCAGTACTTC. It codes for CASSLTSGMTYEQYF.

This clonotype was recorded many times. The chain employs TRBV5-1 and TRBJ1-5; possible D gene TRBD1, 5 bases. Germline V CDR1 and CDR2: SGHRS, YFSETQ. The V gene lost 1 base and the J gene lost 6 bases, with 8 bases spanning the gap. The CDR3 has 13 residues. The CDR3 reads CASSLSGTQPQHF. CDR3 in DNA: TGCGCCAGCAGCTTGTCCGGGACTCAGCCCCAGCATTTT.

This clonotype was recorded many times. The chain carries TRBV27 and TRBJ1-2, with D tentatively TRBD1 (5 bases). The V end was cut by 7 bases, the J end by 4 bases, with 22 bases between. The germline CDR1 and CDR2 sequences are MNHEY and SMNVEV (reference sequence). The length of the CDR3 is 16 residues. Here the CDR3 DNA reads TGTGCCAGCAATCCAAACGCAGCGGGGGACCCCTATGGCTACACCTTC. Amino acid sequence: CASNPNAAGDPYGYTF.

This clonotype was seen at least ten times. The V call is TRBV7-2, the J call TRBJ1-1; the D is unclear. CDR1 is SGHTA and CDR2 is FQGNSA in the germline V gene. The CDR3 is 12 amino acids. The germline V and J ends were trimmed by 2 bases and 3 bases, with 4 bases remaining between them. CDR3 DNA sequence: TGTGCCAGCAGCTTATGGGACACTGAAGCTTTCTTT. Protein product: CASSLWDTEAFF.

There are many counts of this clonotype. This chain uses TRBV5-1 with TRBJ2-1; 7 bases are a match to TRBD2. Unmatched junction bases numbered 6, after V lost 0 bases and J lost 0 bases. CDR3 length: 17 amino acids. Germline CDR1 reads SGHRS; CDR2 reads YFSETQ. This CDR3 is CASSLATSVSSYNEQFF. DNA for the CDR3: TGCGCCAGCAGCTTGGCCACTAGCGTTAGCTCCTACAATGAGCAGTTCTTC.

This clonotype was recorded at least ten times. The chain recombines TRBV5-1 with TRBJ2-2, with D perhaps matching TRBD1 (6 bases). The germline V gene encodes CDR1 SGHRS and CDR2 YFSETQ. The CDR3 is 13 residues long. The V gene lost 4 bases and the J gene lost 5 bases, with 9 bases spanning the gap. The CDR3 region is CASSDRMTGELFF. DNA of the CDR3: TGCGCCAGCAGCGACAGGATGACCGGGGAGCTGTTTTTT.

This clonotype was observed many times. The chain is built from TRBV6-2 or TRBV6-3 and TRBJ1-1; 8 bases fit TRBD1. The V segment lost 6 bases and the J segment 2 bases; nucleotides outside the gene matches: 11. The CDR3 contains 16 residues. Germline V gene lookup returns CDR1 MNHEY and CDR2 SVGEGT. The CDR3 loop is CASRSRTGTTNTEAFF. CDR3 DNA sequence: TGTGCCAGCAGATCCCGGACAGGGACGACCAACACTGAAGCTTTCTTT.

This clonotype was counted many times. The chain uses TRBV12-3 or TRBV12-4 and TRBJ1-6; D unresolved. V was pared by 0 bases and J by 8 bases, with 8 bases between. The CDR3 contains 14 residues. The CDR3 reads CASSLAGRDSPLHF. The CDR3 DNA is TGTGCCAGCAGTTTAGCAGGGCGGGATTCACCCCTCCACTTT.

In its sample, this clonotype was seen many times. This chain uses TRBV12-3 or TRBV12-4 with TRBJ2-3; 7 bases are a match to TRBD2. The CDR3 is 14 residues long. The V gene end was trimmed by 4 bases and the J gene end by 6 bases; junction bases not matched to a gene: 7. In nucleotides, the CDR3 is TGTGCCAGCAGTTCCACGCGGGGGAGCGATACGCAGTATTTT. It specifies CASSSTRGSDTQYF.

As regards this clonotype: Germline and junction disagree at one end, which may indicate a read error. This chain joins TRBV7-6 and TRBJ2-5; TRBD2 aligns across 11 bases. This CDR3 has 15 residues. CDR1 and CDR2 (germline): SGHVS, FNYEAQ. The DNA of the CDR3 is TGTGCCAGCAGCTTATCTAGCGGGGGGTATGAGACCCAGTGCTTC. The encoded protein is CASSLSSGGYETQCF.

This clonotype appeared many times. The chain uses TRBV20-1 and TRBJ1-5; D gene ambiguous. Trimming took 0 bases from V and 6 from J, leaving 9 bases between them. CDR1 DFQATT and CDR2 SNEGSKA come from the germline V gene (reference sequence). CDR3 size: 13 residues. Here the CDR3 reads CSARDMVTQPQHF. As DNA, the CDR3 is TGCAGTGCTAGAGATATGGTGACTCAGCCCCAGCATTTT.